This TCR beta chain was identified in a study of cytomegalovirus exposure and HLA in healthy donors. The CDR3 sequence is 15 residues long. The germline CDR1 and CDR2 sequences are SNHLY and FYNNEI. The V and J ends lost 10 bases and 0 bases, in that order; junction bases with no gene match: 8. Primers for the PCR totalled 60 Vbeta and 13 Jbeta. Data came from immunoSEQ multiplex PCR; TCRdb stores just in-frame clones and leaves some out. The sample lists about 180,000 clones; about 81% were seen once. As to this clone: Its antigen remains unidentified.

Study-level findings and limits: A later analysis reported that several of the most significant clusters appeared to be linked to common viral pathogens, among them Epstein-Barr virus. A previous analysis found most TCR beta V segments productive roughly 87% or roughly 30% of the time.

The chain employs TRBV2 and TRBJ2-1; 8 bases map to TRBD1. What was sequenced was PBMCs. The TCR was taken from a woman aged 25 to 39 in good health and CMV-seronegative. The CDR3 DNA sequence: TGTGCCAACCTTCAGGGGGCGAGCTCCTACAATGAGCAGTTCTTC. It codes for CANLQGASSYNEQFF.